Sequencing of this T cell receptor beta chain was carried out in a study of T-cell reconstitution after alpha-beta-depleted transplantation in children. Broader study findings: The main origin of T-cell counts and diversity one year after transplant was newly produced T cells. Reports say that about two months after transplant, the alpha-beta T cells came out of several hundred graft clones that had expanded.

Unique molecular identifiers featured in how the TCRbeta library was prepared. A single record per CDR3 protein comes from TCRdb applying MiXCR to the PCR reads. Of approximately 110,000 distinct CDR3 sequences in the sample, 23% were seen once. This clonotype was recorded at least ten times. Its antigen is unidentified. This specimen was PBMCs, mostly from graft donor cells, taken 180 days after TCRalphabeta/CD19-depleted stem cell transplant. The sequence came from a male patient aged 2 to 10 who had a stem cell transplant for chronic granulomatous disease, so the T cells may come from the graft donor.

CDR3 sequence: CASSSRGAHIPSLGYTF. Here the CDR3 DNA reads TGTGCCAGCAGTTCCAGGGGGGCCCATATTCCGTCCCTGGGCTACACCTTC. The chain joins TRBV2 to TRBJ1-2, with 7 positions matching TRBD1. V gave up 5 bases and J gave up 8 bases; unmatched junction bases: 20. This CDR3 is 17 amino acids long. The germline V gene encodes CDR1 SNHLY and CDR2 FYNNEI.